Listed here are 26 T cell receptor beta chains from one sample, sequenced in a study of shared T cell receptors in the human thymus. Generated by immunoSEQ multiplex PCR, the TCRdb table keeps only in-frame clones and is missing some. The table has under 850,000 clones, roughly 88% seen once; the top ten hold around 0.0099%. These data were also reused for a study on human thymus T cells.

The specimen was thymocytes. The receptors were gathered from a boy less than two years old with a congenital heart defect.

V and J are TRBV10-2 and TRBJ2-7; TRBD2 is a possible D gene (6 bases). The CDR3 has 13 amino acids. Trimming shortened V by 8 bases and J by 2 bases, and 13 bases separated the two germline ends. Germline values: CDR1 WSHSY, CDR2 SAAADI. In DNA form, the CDR3 reads TGCGCCAGCGGGCGGAGGGCCCCCTACGAGCAGTACTTC. Amino acid sequence: CASGRRAPYEQYF.

The rearrangement joins TRBV4-3 to TRBJ1-4; 7 bases are a match to TRBD1. V shed 5 bases and J 8 bases; nucleotides not matched to a gene: 8. This CDR3 has 14 amino acids. Germline CDR1 reads LGHNA; CDR2 reads YSLEER. CDR3 loop: CASSSRQGSEKLFF. The CDR3 coding sequence is TGCGCCAGCAGCTCCCGACAGGGTTCCGAAAAACTGTTTTTT.

The chain employs TRBV29-1 and TRBJ2-7; tentatively, D is TRBD2 (6 bases). Germline-derived CDR1 and CDR2 are SQVTM and ANQGSEA. V lost 3 bases and J lost 5, with 20 bases in between. The CDR3 is made up of 15 amino acids. Here the CDR3 reads CSVEGTDRGRHEQYF. CDR3 in DNA: TGCAGCGTTGAGGGGACGGACCGGGGGAGGCACGAGCAGTACTTC.

This rearrangement joins TRBV13 to TRBJ1-1, with D unclear. The CDR3 is 14 amino acids. V lost 10 bases to trimming and J lost 0 bases, with 15 bases between them. Germline V gene lookup returns CDR1 PRHDT and CDR2 FYEKMQ (reference sequence). For the CDR3, the DNA is TGTGCCACTATGCGGCAAAAAATGAACACTGAAGCTTTCTTT. It is translated as CATMRQKMNTEAFF.

This clone occurred once. The chain employs TRBV28 and TRBJ1-5, with a possible D match to TRBD1 (5 bases). This CDR3 is 17 amino acids long. With 1 base removed from V and 0 bases from J, the gap between germline ends came to 13 bases. CDR1 MDHEN and CDR2 SYDVKM come from the germline V gene. CDR3 sequence (DNA): TGTGCCAGCAGTTTATCATCAGGGCCTTATAGCAATCAGCCCCAGCATTTT. Translating gives CASSLSSGPYSNQPQHF. Using reference TRBV28 and TRBJ1-5 for the parts outside the CDR3, the full variable domain is DVKVTQSSRYLVKRTGEKVFLECVQDMDHENMFWYRQDPGLGLRLIYFSYDVKMKEKGDIPEGYSVSREKKERFSLILESASTNQTSMYLCASSLSSGPYSNQPQHFGDGTRLSIL.

V gene TRBV7-8 combines with J gene TRBJ2-1; D is possibly TRBD1 (5 bases). Trimming shortened V by 5 bases and J by 5 bases, and 19 bases separated the two germline ends. The CDR3 is made up of 16 amino acids. The germline gives CDR1 SGHVS, CDR2 FQNEAQ. CDR3 region: CASSTLGRNLDNEQFF. As DNA, the CDR3 is TGTGCCAGCAGCACCCTGGGGCGGAACTTGGACAATGAGCAGTTCTTC.

The genes are TRBV7-2 and TRBJ2-7; TRBD2 matches at 7 bases. CDR3 size: 17 residues. V trimming: 7 bases; J trimming: 0 bases; junction bases outside the gene matches: 15. Looked up from germline, CDR1 is SGHTA and CDR2 is FQGNSA. CDR3 amino acids: CASNGGNGRPSSYEQYF. Here the CDR3 DNA reads TGTGCCAGCAATGGAGGAAACGGGAGGCCTAGCTCCTACGAGCAGTACTTC.

This rearrangement joins TRBV19 to TRBJ2-2; 7 bases match TRBD2. J gave up 6 bases and V 7 bases, and 20 bases lay outside the gene matches. The V gene's germline CDR1 is LNHDA and CDR2 SQIVND (reference sequence). The length of the CDR3 is 18 residues. CDR3 sequence (DNA): TGTGCCAGTACTGACCCCAGAGGCAGCGGGGCCATTGCCGGGGAGCTGTTTTTT. Protein sequence: CASTDPRGSGAIAGELFF.

V gene TRBV7-9 combines with J gene TRBJ2-7, with TRBD2 matching over 7 bases. The CDR3 runs to 16 residues. V dropped 5 bases and J dropped 4; count of bases not matched to a gene: 14. From germline, CDR1 is SEHNR and CDR2 FQNEAQ (reference sequence). The CDR3 loop reads CASSGGGKSESYEQYF. The CDR3 nucleotides are TGTGCCAGCAGCGGGGGGGGGAAATCCGAATCTTACGAGCAGTACTTC.

The chain uses TRBV30 and TRBJ2-5; 11 nucleotides match TRBD1. The junction had 10 bases not matched to a gene; V was cut back by 3 bases and J by 7 bases. This CDR3 comprises 15 residues. CDR1 and CDR2 (germline): GTSNPN, SVGIG (reference sequence). The CDR3 DNA follows: TGTGCCTGGAGCGCTCCGGGACAGGGGGTAGGGACCCAGTACTTC. It specifies CAWSAPGQGVGTQYF.

The chain is built from TRBV18 and TRBJ2-1; 8 bases are a match to TRBD1. V gave up 6 bases and J gave up 4 bases; unmatched junction bases: 5. Germline V gives CDR1 KGHSH, CDR2 LQKENI. The CDR3 runs 14 residues. The CDR3 DNA sequence: TGTGCCAGCTCGGACAGGGTGGGGTACAATGAGCAGTTCTTC. It codes for CASSDRVGYNEQFF.

The V call is TRBV16, the J call TRBJ2-5, with D uncertain. Germline V gives CDR1 KGHSY, CDR2 FQNENV. The V end was cut by 0 bases, the J end by 3 bases, with 8 bases between. The CDR3 has 14 amino acids. CDR3 sequence: CASSQSGRKETQYF. The CDR3 coding sequence is TGTGCCAGCAGCCAATCGGGCAGGAAAGAGACCCAGTACTTC.

The V call is TRBV29-1, the J call TRBJ2-5; D might be TRBD2 (5 bases). The CDR3 is 13 amino acids. Trimming took off 8 bases at V and 5 bases at J, with 18 bases between the two ends. Per germline, CDR1 SQVTM and CDR2 ANQGSEA. The chain's CDR3 is CSPREVGEETQYF. Written as DNA, the CDR3 is TGCAGCCCCAGAGAGGTCGGGGAGGAGACCCAGTACTTC.

This rearrangement joins TRBV5-6 to TRBJ2-2; 7 bases match TRBD1. Germline V gene sequence: CDR1 SGHDT, CDR2 YYEEEE. There are 16 residues in the CDR3. After removal of 4 bases from V and 0 bases from J, the junction contained 6 bases not matched to a gene. The chain's CDR3 is CASSVGQAANTGELFF. CDR3 in DNA: TGTGCCAGCAGCGTCGGACAGGCCGCGAACACCGGGGAGCTGTTTTTT.

CDR3 residues: CASNGSWVAGREETQYF. In nucleotides, the CDR3 is TGTGCCAGCAATGGTAGTTGGGTTGCGGGACGAGAAGAGACCCAGTACTTC. The rearrangement joins TRBV28 to TRBJ2-5; D is perhaps TRBD2 (6 bases). Germline V CDR1 and CDR2: MDHEN, SYDVKM. The V end was cut by 7 bases, the J end by 3 bases, with 24 bases between. The CDR3 is 17 amino acids.

The chain combines TRBV7-6 with TRBJ2-5; 15 bases agree with TRBD2. The CDR3 has 19 residues. Germline V gene data show CDR1 as SGHVS and CDR2 as FNYEAQ. With V trimmed by 5 bases and J by 0 bases, 10 bases remained unmatched. CDR3 amino acids: CASSPRGLAGGVDQETQYF. The CDR3 region has the DNA TGTGCCAGCAGCCCTAGAGGACTAGCGGGAGGGGTGGACCAAGAGACCCAGTACTTC.

The chain combines TRBV7-9 with TRBJ2-7; a possible D gene is TRBD1 (6 bases). Germline V gene lookup returns CDR1 SEHNR and CDR2 FQNEAQ (reference sequence). Trimming stripped 5 bases from V and 4 bases from J, with 30 bases between. This CDR3 is built from 19 residues. The CDR3 loop reads CASSPPLGQRIYSPYEQYF. The CDR3 DNA reads as TGTGCCAGCAGCCCACCCCTTGGACAGAGAATTTACTCACCTTACGAGCAGTACTTC.

This chain joins TRBV18 and TRBJ2-1; perhaps TRBD1 as D (5 bases). CDR1 and CDR2 from the germline V gene are KGHSH and LQKENI. V lost 3 bases and J lost 0, with 15 bases in between. CDR3 length equals 17 residues. CDR3 sequence reads: CASSPTYRPDSYNEQFF. The CDR3 DNA is TGTGCCAGCTCACCGACCTACAGGCCCGACTCCTACAATGAGCAGTTCTTC.

The chain links TRBV9 to TRBJ2-1; TRBD2 matches at 7 bases. This CDR3 has 15 amino acids. Germline assignment: CDR1 SGDLS and CDR2 YYNGEE. Trimming cost V 0 bases and J 4 bases; bases outside gene matches: 4. CDR3 region: CASSVDLAVYNEQFF. The CDR3 bases are TGTGCCAGCAGCGTAGATCTAGCGGTTTACAATGAGCAGTTCTTC.

Here the CDR3 DNA reads TGCAGCGTTGGATTCTCGGGAAGGGATCAGCCCCAGCATTTT. Amino acid sequence: CSVGFSGRDQPQHF. The chain links TRBV29-1 to TRBJ1-5; D gene uncertain. CDR1 is SQVTM and CDR2 is ANQGSEA in the germline V gene. The V end was cut by 4 bases, the J end by 5 bases, with 15 bases between. This CDR3 spans 14 amino acids.

J is TRBJ1-1 and V is TRBV6-1, with D unclear. The germline gives CDR1 MNHNS, CDR2 SASEGT. The CDR3 contains 13 residues. Trimming removed 6 bases from V and 0 bases from J, with 8 bases in between. The CDR3 loop is CASSRDMNTEAFF. The CDR3 DNA reads TGTGCCAGCAGCAGAGACATGAACACTGAAGCTTTCTTT.

The chain recombines TRBV7-9 with TRBJ2-7, with 8 nucleotides matching TRBD1. J gave up 3 bases and V 4 bases, and 20 bases lay outside the gene matches. The CDR3 loop spans 19 amino acids. CDR1 is SEHNR and CDR2 is FQNEAQ in the germline V gene (reference sequence). For the CDR3, the DNA is TGTGCCAGCAGCTCCGACAGGGGAAGAGTCGACTACTACGTCTACGAGCAGTACTTC. Residues: CASSSDRGRVDYYVYEQYF.

The chain links TRBV27 to TRBJ1-4; the D gene is possibly TRBD1 (6 bases). This CDR3 has 13 amino acids. The germline V gene has CDR1 MNHEY and CDR2 SMNVEV (reference sequence). Deletions cut 5 bases from V and 8 bases from J, with 12 bases between. Here the CDR3 DNA reads TGTGCCAGCAGTGCTGAGAGGGGGGAAAAACTGTTTTTT. Translated: CASSAERGEKLFF. The full variable domain, with the rest looked up from reference TRBV27 and TRBJ1-4, is EAQVTQNPRYLITVTGKKLTVTCSQNMNHEYMSWYRQDPGLGLRQIYYSMNVEVTDKGDVPEGYKVSRKEKRNFPLILESPSPNQTSLYFCASSAERGEKLFFGSGTQLSVL.

The chain is built from TRBV25-1 and TRBJ2-1; D perhaps matches TRBD1 (6 bases). Trimming shortened V by 3 bases and J by 4 bases, and 13 bases separated the two germline ends. There are 15 residues in the CDR3. Germline-derived CDR1 and CDR2 are MGHDK and SYGVNS. CDR3 DNA sequence: TGTGCCAGCAGTGATTCCGGGACACAATACAATGAGCAGTTCTTC. Amino acids: CASSDSGTQYNEQFF. Full variable domain (missing parts from reference TRBV25-1 and TRBJ2-1): EADIYQTPRYLVIGTGKKITLECSQTMGHDKMYWYQQDPGMELHLIHYSYGVNSTEKGDLSSESTVSRIRTEHFPLTLESARPSHTSQYLCASSDSGTQYNEQFFGPGTRLTVL.

The chain couples TRBV12-1 to TRBJ2-7; TRBD2 is taken as the D call from the table, unchecked against the DNA. TRBV12-1 is reported as a pseudogene. The CDR3 loop spans 13 amino acids. CDR3 sequence: CASHEGPPYEQYF. The CDR3, as DNA: TGTGCCAGCCACGAGGGTCCCCCCTACGAGCAGTACTTC.

CDR3 sequence (DNA): TGTGCCAGCAGCTTAAAAACAGCACCCACCGGGGAGCTGTTTTTT. This gives the protein CASSLKTAPTGELFF. The J gene is TRBJ2-2, the V gene TRBV7-2; D uncertain. CDR3 length equals 15 residues. V was trimmed by 2 bases and J by 4 bases, leaving 11 bases between them. Germline CDR1 and CDR2: SGHTA and FQGNSA.